This T cell receptor beta chain was documented in a study of long-term antiretroviral therapy in people with HIV. Study-wide results and limits: Comparison with controls showed narrower CDR3 length ranges in HIV repertoires. Clonal populations expanded prior to ART predominated within the repertoire at all time points.

CDR1 is SGHVS, CDR2 FNYEAQ, per germline. The length of the CDR3 is 15 residues. The V and J ends lost 5 bases and 5 bases, in that order; junction bases with no gene match: 5. Sequencing relied on immunoSEQ assay v3.0, run at survey level. Clones were sequenced by immunoSEQ multiplex PCR, and TCRdb holds only the in-frame ones, with some missing. The sample lists 34,000 or so clones; roughly 87% were seen once. This clone is a singleton in its sample. Its specificity is not known. Each sample contained roughly 0.85-10 million cryopreserved PBMC, thawed before DNA extraction. The sequence derives from a man aged 18 to 30 with HIV. The sequences come from unsorted PBMCs, collected 0.6 years after starting antiretroviral therapy. The chain combines TRBV7-6 with TRBJ1-4, with TRBD1 matching over 10 bases. CDR3 loop: CASSPRQGANEKLFF. In DNA, the CDR3 is TGTGCCAGCAGCCCGCGACAGGGGGCGAATGAAAAACTGTTTTTT.